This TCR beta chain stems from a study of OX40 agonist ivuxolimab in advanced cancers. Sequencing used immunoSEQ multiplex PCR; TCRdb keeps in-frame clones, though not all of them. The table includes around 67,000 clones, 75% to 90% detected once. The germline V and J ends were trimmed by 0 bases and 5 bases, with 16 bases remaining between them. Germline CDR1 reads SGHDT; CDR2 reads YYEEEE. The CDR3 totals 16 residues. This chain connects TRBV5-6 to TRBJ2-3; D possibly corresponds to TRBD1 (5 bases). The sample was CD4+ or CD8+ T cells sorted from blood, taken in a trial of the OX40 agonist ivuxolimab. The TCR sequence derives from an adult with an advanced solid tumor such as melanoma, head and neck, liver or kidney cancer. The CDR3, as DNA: TGTGCCAGCAGCTTGGAGGAAGGGGAAGTTGGAGATACGCAGTATTTT. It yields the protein CASSLEEGEVGDTQYF. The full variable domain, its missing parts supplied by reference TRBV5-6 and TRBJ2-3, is DAGVTQSPTHLIKTRGQQVTLRCSPKSGHDTVSWYQQALGQGPQFIFQYYEEEERQRGNFPDRFSGHQFPNYSSELNVNALLLGDSALYLCASSLEEGEVGDTQYFGPGTRLTVL.